This paragraph covers one TCR beta chain sequence. The antigen is undetermined. This table comes from immunoSEQ multiplex PCR, and its TCRdb copy is limited to in-frame clones, with some not included. The table lists 50,000 to 80,000 clones, roughly 95% of them singletons, with roughly 6.3% in the top ten. This entry comes from a study of cytomegalovirus exposure and HLA in healthy donors. In the study overall: A later analysis reported the 90 to 150 validation repertoires used the same platform as the roughly 700 first-cohort repertoires.

V was pared by 11 bases and J by 4 bases, with 10 bases of the junction left unmatched. CDR1 is ENHRY and CDR2 is SYGVKD in the germline V gene. This CDR3 contains 13 residues. Overall study findings and caveats: Testing in vitro showed a few CMV-associated chains specific for CMV antigens.

Sequencing used PBMCs. The clonotype originates from a young woman in good health and CMV-seropositive. The chain recombines TRBV10-3 with TRBJ2-7, with 8 bases aligning to TRBD2. In DNA, the CDR3 is TGTGCCGCCCAGGGAAGCGGGGGTTACGAGCAGTACTTC. It codes for CAAQGSGGYEQYF.